This T cell receptor (beta chain) is from a study of CD8 T cells in ankylosing spondylitis (dated by TCRdb to 2016 to 2017). For the wider study: To find TCR variants linked to disease, the study profiled T cell receptor beta repertoires in ankylosing spondylitis patients and healthy donors. Samples of peripheral blood were taken, and for ankylosing spondylitis patients, synovial fluid was collected as well. The full study cohort was made up of roughly 25 ankylosing spondylitis patients and more than 90 healthy donors. Results and caveats for the whole study, not just this receptor: According to the report, matched synovial fluid samples from ankylosing spondylitis patients were significantly enriched for the disease-linked clones. Blood from ankylosing spondylitis patients appeared to be characterized by a TCR beta motif composed of several highly homologous amino acid variants. In peripheral blood, the disease-linked clones were found at relatively low frequencies and had a CD8+ phenotype. Some TCR beta motif variants had previously been reported in synovial fluid and blood of reactive arthritis patients, which suggested common disease-initiation mechanisms.

The run used an Illumina HiSeq 2500. TCR beta libraries were prepared by quantitative 5'-RACE with molecular barcodes. Per the authors' processing: A new computational method, built on a probabilistic model of VDJ rearrangement, was used to identify disease-linked TCR variants. TCRdb passed the public sequencing reads through fastp at Q25 and MiXCR, retaining productive beta sequences. Identical CDR3 proteins give one entry, which carries the most common genes and DNA. The V and J calls reflect TCRdb's pipeline rather than the authors' work. The sample has 150,000 to 200,000 distinct CDR3 sequences on record, approximately 13% of them singletons. Of the sample, approximately 10% is held by the ten largest clones. V and J lose 7 bases and 4 bases, and a span of 14 bases separates them. The CDR3 has 14 amino acids, counting the end cysteine and phenylalanine. Of the read, only the CDR3 DNA is kept; its 42 bases are in frame from base 1.

Of note for this clonotype: Its cognate antigen has yet to be identified. A clone one base away is much larger, so this may be a read error.

This receptor was identified in a female donor with ankylosing spondylitis or in good health (not recorded which). The sample consisted of blood, either unsorted or a sorted T cell fraction (not recorded which). The rearranged segments are TRBV12-3 or TRBV12-4 and TRBJ2-1; tentative D gene TRBD2, with 6 bases matching. The CDR3 is CASIIGGDYNEQFF. The nucleotides read TGTGCCAGCATCATTGGCGGGGATTACAATGAGCAGTTCTTC.